Each of the 18 T cell receptor beta chains below was sequenced from the same sample in a study of somatic mutations in cytotoxic T cells in rheumatoid arthritis. The repertoire was sequenced with immunoSEQ multiplex PCR; TCRdb's copy has only in-frame clones and lacks some. In the table there are 9,500 to 15,000 clones, roughly 80% of which are singletons. What was sequenced was CD8+ T cells sorted from blood. These receptors all stem from a woman aged 60-75 years in good health.

The V gene is TRBV6-5, the J gene TRBJ1-2; perhaps TRBD1 as D (5 bases). V was pared by 1 base and J by 4 bases, with 13 bases between. Germline CDR1 MNHEY, CDR2 SVGAGI. The CDR3 covers 15 residues. CDR3 in amino acids: CASSYFSGAPYGYTF. The DNA for the CDR3 is TGTGCCAGCAGTTACTTCAGCGGGGCTCCCTATGGCTACACCTTC.

The genes are TRBV6-1 and TRBJ1-4, with D possibly being TRBD1 (5 bases). The CDR3 is 15 amino acids. Germline lookup yields CDR1 MNHNS and CDR2 SASEGT. V gave up 6 bases and J gave up 8 bases, with 19 bases separating them. CDR3 loop: CASSEIGGKEEKLFF. The CDR3 DNA follows: TGTGCCAGCAGCGAAATCGGGGGGAAGGAGGAAAAACTGTTTTTT.

Worth noting for this clone: The junction departs from the called germline gene at one end, perhaps through a read error. The chain employs TRBV4-2 and TRBJ1-1; D gene unclear. Germline lookup yields CDR1 LGHNA and CDR2 YNFKEQ. The CDR3 loop spans 15 amino acids. The CDR3 region is CSSSQVLASNTEAFF. The DNA for the CDR3 is TGTTCCAGCAGCCAAGTCCTGGCATCGAATACTGAAGCTTTCTTT.

This sequence joins TRBV27 and TRBJ1-4; 9 bases line up with TRBD1. This CDR3 region has 15 residues. With 3 bases clipped from V and 3 bases from J, the junction kept 2 bases outside the gene matches. CDR1 and CDR2 from the germline V gene are MNHEY and SMNVEV (reference sequence). CDR3 sequence: CASSFWTGANEKLFF. In nucleotides, the CDR3 is TGTGCCAGCAGTTTCTGGACAGGGGCTAATGAAAAACTGTTTTTT.

V and J are TRBV9 and TRBJ2-1, with 12 bases lining up with TRBD1. The CDR3 has 15 residues. Germline V gene lookup returns CDR1 SGDLS and CDR2 YYNGEE. Unmatched junction bases numbered 8, after V lost 4 bases and J lost 9 bases. The chain's CDR3 is CASSPTGTGGGEQFF. The CDR3 coding sequence is TGTGCCAGCAGCCCCACTGGGACAGGGGGCGGTGAGCAGTTCTTC.

This clone occurred a few times. V is TRBV7-9 and J is TRBJ1-1; maybe TRBD1 (6 bases). Germline CDR1 SEHNR, CDR2 FQNEAQ (reference sequence). This CDR3 region has 13 residues. Trimming took off 5 bases at V and 1 base at J, with 8 bases between the two ends. The CDR3 sequence is CASSRDTNTEAFF. CDR3 bases: TGTGCCAGCAGCCGGGACACGAACACTGAAGCTTTCTTT.

This clone appeared a single time. The rearrangement links TRBV5-4 to TRBJ2-2; a weak D match, TRBD1 (5 bases). The CDR3 extends over 14 amino acids. Trimming stripped 4 bases from V and 2 bases from J, with 9 bases between. The germline V gene encodes CDR1 SGHNT and CDR2 YYREEE (reference sequence). Here the CDR3 reads CASSPGQNTGELFF. CDR3 bases: TGTGCCAGCAGCCCAGGACAAAACACCGGGGAGCTGTTTTTT. Based on the CDR3 plus reference TRBV5-4 and TRBJ2-2, the full variable domain is ETGVTQSPTHLIKTRGQQVTLRCSSQSGHNTVSWYQQALGQGPQFIFQYYREEENGRGNFPPRFSGLQFPNYSSELNVNALELDDSALYLCASSPGQNTGELFFGEGSRLTVL.

The V call is TRBV28, the J call TRBJ2-2; D is perhaps TRBD2 (6 bases). V lost 7 bases, J lost 3 bases, and 21 bases lay in between. The CDR3 is made up of 17 amino acids. The germline V gene encodes CDR1 MDHEN and CDR2 SYDVKM. The CDR3 protein is CASTKAIPGVDTGELFF. DNA for the CDR3: TGTGCCAGCACAAAAGCAATCCCGGGGGTCGACACCGGGGAGCTGTTTTTT. The full variable domain, rest sourced from reference TRBV28 and TRBJ2-2, is DVKVTQSSRYLVKRTGEKVFLECVQDMDHENMFWYRQDPGLGLRLIYFSYDVKMKEKGDIPEGYSVSREKKERFSLILESASTNQTSMYLCASTKAIPGVDTGELFFGEGSRLTVL.

V usage is TRBV29-1 and J usage is TRBJ2-1; 7 bases are a match to TRBD2. V lost 3 bases to trimming and J lost 5 bases; unmatched junction nucleotides: 4. Germline CDR1 reads SQVTM; CDR2 reads ANQGSEA. CDR3 length equals 13 residues. CDR3 DNA sequence: TGCAGCGTTGATACGGGGGGACACAATGAGCAGTTCTTC. Translation gives CSVDTGGHNEQFF.

The chain employs TRBV27 and TRBJ2-3; D is ambiguous. The CDR3 is made up of 14 amino acids. Germline CDR1 is MNHEY and CDR2 is SMNVEV (reference sequence). The V and J ends lost 8 bases and 2 bases respectively, with 14 bases between them. As DNA, the CDR3 is TGTGCCAGCTCGGTTGGGCCTACCACAGATACGCAGTATTTT. As protein: CASSVGPTTDTQYF.

The rearrangement links TRBV5-4 to TRBJ1-1; 8 positions agree with TRBD1. The germline V gene has CDR1 SGHNT and CDR2 YYREEE (reference sequence). V was pared by 5 bases and J by 1 base, with 4 bases of the junction left unmatched. This CDR3 comprises 14 residues. CDR3: CASSYGTGNTEAFF. CDR3 DNA: TGTGCCAGCAGTTATGGGACAGGGAACACTGAAGCTTTCTTT.

This clone has just a few counts. V is TRBV11-2 and J is TRBJ1-1; D gene unclear. The CDR3 totals 12 residues. CDR1 is SGHAT, CDR2 FQNNGV, per germline. V was cut by 2 bases and J by 5 bases, with 6 bases left in between. In DNA, the CDR3 is TGTGCCAGCAGCTTAACGGGGACTGAAGCTTTCTTT. Its protein is CASSLTGTEAFF.

V gene TRBV10-3 combines with J gene TRBJ2-1; TRBD2 matches at 10 bases. Per germline, CDR1 ENHRY and CDR2 SYGVKD. V gave up 0 bases and J gave up 2 bases; unmatched junction bases: 7. The CDR3 contains 18 residues. The CDR3 loop reads CAISESSSGGPPYNEQFF. CDR3 DNA: TGTGCCATCAGTGAGTCTAGTAGCGGGGGGCCCCCCTACAATGAGCAGTTCTTC.

This chain joins TRBV7-9 and TRBJ1-4; D gene uncertain. The V end lost 8 bases, the J end lost 8 bases, and 12 bases lay between the germline ends. CDR1 SEHNR and CDR2 FQNEAQ come from the germline V gene (reference sequence). The length of the CDR3 is 12 residues. DNA for the CDR3: TGTGCCAGCGGGCACGTAAGGGAAAAACTGTTTTTT. Translation gives CASGHVREKLFF. Together with reference TRBV7-9 and TRBJ1-4, the CDR3 gives the full variable domain: DTGVSQNPRHKITKRGQNVTFRCDPISEHNRLYWYRQTLGQGPEFLTYFQNEAQLEKSRLLSDRFSAERPKGSFSTLEIQRTEQGDSAMYLCASGHVREKLFFGSGTQLSVL.

This clone was counted a few times. CDR3 in DNA: TGTGCCAGCAGTTACCTGGGAGAGAGGGTGGGCGAGCAGTACTTC. Translated, it gives CASSYLGERVGEQYF. The chain joins TRBV6-5 to TRBJ2-7, with D maybe TRBD2 (5 bases). The germline gives CDR1 MNHEY, CDR2 SVGAGI. The CDR3 runs to 15 residues. Between the trimmed V and J ends, which lost 2 bases and 6 bases, there was a span of 17 bases.

The CDR3 region is CASQQGRAYEQYV. CDR3 coding DNA: TGTGCCAGCCAACAGGGCAGGGCCTACGAGCAGTACGTC. The chain has TRBV2 and TRBJ2-7; D might be TRBD1 (6 bases). V was trimmed by 8 bases and J by 2 bases, leaving 13 bases between them. The germline V gene encodes CDR1 SNHLY and CDR2 FYNNEI. The CDR3 has 13 amino acids.

This clone came up a few times. The chain is built from TRBV6-6 and TRBJ2-7; TRBD1 matches 8 bases. After removal of 2 bases from V and 3 bases from J, the junction contained 6 bases not matched to a gene. Looked up from germline, CDR1 is MNHNY and CDR2 is SVGAGI (reference sequence). The CDR3 has 15 residues. The CDR3 loop is CASSYVRGLSYEQYF. The DNA of the CDR3 is TGTGCCAGCAGTTACGTCAGGGGGCTTAGCTACGAGCAGTACTTC.

CDR3: CATDRQGVTGELFF. CDR3 coding DNA: TGTGCCACGGACCGACAGGGCGTCACCGGGGAGCTGTTTTTT. The chain uses TRBV7-2 and TRBJ2-2; the match to TRBD1 covers 7 bases. This CDR3 comprises 14 residues. With V trimmed by 10 bases and J by 4 bases, 9 bases remained unmatched. Germline V CDR1 and CDR2: SGHTA, FQGNSA. The variable domain in full, completed from reference TRBV7-2 and TRBJ2-2, reads GAGVSQSPSNKVTEKGKDVELRCDPISGHTALYWYRQSLGQGLEFLIYFQGNSAPDKSGLPSDRFSAERTGGSVSTLTIQRTQQEDSAVYLCATDRQGVTGELFFGEGSRLTVL.